This T cell receptor beta chain came from a study of T cell repertoires and HLA-DP antigens. Overall study: Alloreactive CD4+ T cells targeted HLA-DP on transduced HeLa.

Notes on this clone: What it recognizes is unknown.

Assay used: immunoSEQ multiplex PCR; TCRdb lists only in-frame clones, some missing. The data contain approximately 86,000 clones, approximately 89% of them seen just once; the ten biggest clones take up about 1.5%. The CDR3 contains 14 residues. Germline-derived CDR1 and CDR2 are SGHRS and YFSETQ. V was shortened by 0 bases and J by 6 bases, with 10 bases between the two germline ends. This receptor was identified in a man in his fifties in good health and CMV-seronegative. The chain has TRBV5-1 and TRBJ1-5; D is undetermined. The sequencing input was CD4+ T cells from PBMCs. Here the CDR3 reads CASSLDGLAQPQHF. CDR3 in DNA: TGCGCCAGCAGCTTGGATGGGTTGGCTCAGCCCCAGCATTTT.